A selection of T cell receptor beta chains follows, all from one sample in a study of memory CD4+ T cells and cytomegalovirus serostatus. The assay was immunoSEQ multiplex PCR, and TCRdb's table has in-frame clones only and misses some. This table holds about 50,000 clones, around four fifths found once. The sample was memory CD4+ T cells from blood. The receptors were gathered from an adult in good health and CMV-seronegative. CDR3s include the opening cysteine and the closing phenylalanine or tryptophan. The order of the fields is clone size, J gene, D gene, V gene, CDR3 DNA, CDR3 protein. D genes are given only for firm matches. Clone sizes are given selectively: once, few, many, or a class where the clone is expanded.

clone_size: -
j_call: TRBJ2-7
d_call: -
v_call: TRBV5-4
cdr3_nt: TGTGCCAGCAGCTTAGGGGGGTTGAACTACGAGCAGTACTTC
cdr3_aa: CASSLGGLNYEQYF

clone_size: -
j_call: TRBJ1-6
d_call: -
v_call: TRBV10-3
cdr3_nt: TGTGCCATCAGCCGGGCGGATACTAATACCGGGGCACCCCTCCACTTT
cdr3_aa: CAISRADTNTGAPLHF

clone_size: -
j_call: TRBJ1-1
d_call: -
v_call: TRBV28
cdr3_nt: TGTGCCAGCAGTTCCACTTCGAATCTTGAAGCTTTCTTT
cdr3_aa: CASSSTSNLEAFF

clone_size: once
j_call: TRBJ2-6
d_call: -
v_call: TRBV6-7
cdr3_nt: TGTGCCAGCAGTCATGTGTATTTACAAAGTCGGGCCAACGTCCTGACTTTC
cdr3_aa: CASSHVYLQSRANVLTF

clone_size: few
j_call: TRBJ1-1
d_call: -
v_call: TRBV12-5
cdr3_nt: TGTGCTAGTGGTTCCGGACTCTTAGGGGCTTTCTTT
cdr3_aa: CASGSGLLGAFF

clone_size: -
j_call: TRBJ2-2
d_call: -
v_call: TRBV10-3
cdr3_nt: TGTGCCATCAGTCAACAGGCGAACACCGGGGAGCTGTTTTTT
cdr3_aa: CAISQQANTGELFF

clone_size: -
j_call: TRBJ2-5
d_call: -
v_call: TRBV7-2
cdr3_nt: TGTGCCAGCAGCTTAGTGGGTGGCGCCCGCGGGGAGACCCAGTACTTC
cdr3_aa: CASSLVGGARGETQYF

clone_size: -
j_call: TRBJ2-7
d_call: TRBD1
v_call: TRBV4-2
cdr3_nt: TGTGCCAGCAGTACAGCCGACAGGGACAGCTCCTACGAGCAGTACTTC
cdr3_aa: CASSTADRDSSYEQYF

clone_size: -
j_call: TRBJ2-4
d_call: -
v_call: TRBV5-1
cdr3_nt: TGCGCCAGCAGCTTGGAAGCCAGAGGAAACATTCAGTACTTC
cdr3_aa: CASSLEARGNIQYF

clone_size: -
j_call: TRBJ2-1
d_call: TRBD2
v_call: TRBV30
cdr3_nt: TGTGCCTGGAGTGCCTCTAGAGGACTAGCAGTTCACAATGAGCAGTTCTTC
cdr3_aa: CAWSASRGLAVHNEQFF

clone_size: -
j_call: TRBJ1-5
d_call: -
v_call: TRBV28
cdr3_nt: TGTGCCATCGGTCGGGACAGCAATCAGCCCCAGCATTTT
cdr3_aa: CAIGRDSNQPQHF

clone_size: once
j_call: TRBJ2-1
d_call: -
v_call: TRBV19
cdr3_nt: TGTGCCAGTAGTACGGGGAGGCTCTACAATGAGCAGTTCTTC
cdr3_aa: CASSTGRLYNEQFF

clone_size: -
j_call: TRBJ1-5
d_call: TRBD1
v_call: TRBV11-2
cdr3_nt: TGTGCCAGCAGCTTAGGGACAGGGAGGAGCAATCAGCCCCAGCATTTT
cdr3_aa: CASSLGTGRSNQPQHF

clone_size: -
j_call: TRBJ2-7
d_call: -
v_call: TRBV20-1
cdr3_nt: TGCAGTGCTCTCAGGGCCGAGCAGTACTTC
cdr3_aa: CSALRAEQYF

clone_size: -
j_call: TRBJ1-2
d_call: TRBD1
v_call: TRBV7-2
cdr3_nt: TGTGCCAGCAGCTCAACGACAGGGACGGGCTACACCTTC
cdr3_aa: CASSSTTGTGYTF

clone_size: few
j_call: TRBJ1-1
d_call: TRBD1
v_call: TRBV2
cdr3_nt: TGTGCCAGCAGTGAGGGCAGGGGGATTTTAGGGAACACTGAAGCTTTCTTT
cdr3_aa: CASSEGRGILGNTEAFF

clone_size: -
j_call: TRBJ2-5
d_call: TRBD2
v_call: TRBV18
cdr3_nt: TGTGCCAGCTCACCTCGGGGGGACCCGTACCAAGAGACCCAGTACTTC
cdr3_aa: CASSPRGDPYQETQYF

clone_size: -
j_call: TRBJ1-2
d_call: -
v_call: TRBV5-1
cdr3_nt: TGCGCCAGCAGCTTGGGGGGAACAGTGTATGGCTACACCTTC
cdr3_aa: CASSLGGTVYGYTF

clone_size: once
j_call: TRBJ2-1
d_call: TRBD1
v_call: TRBV6-5
cdr3_nt: TGTGCCAGCAGTAGACGGGACAGGGTATACAATGAGCAGTTCTTC
cdr3_aa: CASSRRDRVYNEQFF

clone_size: few
j_call: TRBJ1-1
d_call: -
v_call: TRBV6-5
cdr3_nt: TGTGCCAGCAGCCGAGGGGGCACTGAAGCTTTCTTT
cdr3_aa: CASSRGGTEAFF

clone_size: -
j_call: TRBJ2-7
d_call: TRBD1
v_call: TRBV5-4
cdr3_nt: TGTGCCAGCAGCCCCTGGACAGGGTCCTACGAGCAGTACTTC
cdr3_aa: CASSPWTGSYEQYF

clone_size: -
j_call: TRBJ2-2
d_call: TRBD2
v_call: TRBV9
cdr3_nt: TGTGCCAGCAGCCCGAAACCGGGACTAGATACCGGGGAGCTGTTTTTT
cdr3_aa: CASSPKPGLDTGELFF

clone_size: -
j_call: TRBJ1-6
d_call: TRBD1
v_call: TRBV10-3
cdr3_nt: TGTGCCATCAGCGTAACAGGGGCACCATTCTATAATTCACCCCTCCACTTT
cdr3_aa: CAISVTGAPFYNSPLHF

clone_size: -
j_call: TRBJ1-1
d_call: -
v_call: TRBV11-2
cdr3_nt: TGTGCCAGCGGGCCCCCGGGGACTCCCGAAGCTTTCTTT
cdr3_aa: CASGPPGTPEAFF

clone_size: -
j_call: TRBJ2-3
d_call: -
v_call: TRBV19
cdr3_nt: TGTGCCAGTAGATATGGGGGAGCCAGCACAGATACGCAGTATTTT
cdr3_aa: CASRYGGASTDTQYF

clone_size: -
j_call: TRBJ1-2
d_call: -
v_call: TRBV30
cdr3_nt: TGTGCCTGGAGATTACGAGACTTCTATGGCTACACCTTC
cdr3_aa: CAWRLRDFYGYTF

clone_size: -
j_call: TRBJ2-7
d_call: TRBD1
v_call: TRBV5-8
cdr3_nt: TGTGCCAGCAGCAGACGGGGACAGGACTCCTACGAGCAGTACTTC
cdr3_aa: CASSRRGQDSYEQYF

clone_size: -
j_call: TRBJ2-7
d_call: -
v_call: TRBV5-4
cdr3_nt: TGTGCCAGCAGCTTGGGTGGGTACGAGCAGTACTTC
cdr3_aa: CASSLGGYEQYF

clone_size: -
j_call: TRBJ1-3
d_call: -
v_call: TRBV9
cdr3_nt: TGTGCCAGCAGCGTAGCCGTCTCTGGAAACACCATATATTTT
cdr3_aa: CASSVAVSGNTIYF

clone_size: -
j_call: TRBJ1-5
d_call: TRBD1
v_call: TRBV2
cdr3_nt: TGTGCCAGCAGAGACAGGGGTTCAAGTCAGCCCCAGCATTTT
cdr3_aa: CASRDRGSSQPQHF

clone_size: -
j_call: TRBJ2-3
d_call: -
v_call: TRBV5-4
cdr3_nt: TGTGCCAGCAGCTTGGCCGGCTTGCGCAGCGGTCGCTCTAGCACAGATACGCAGTATTTT
cdr3_aa: CASSLAGLRSGRSSTDTQYF

clone_size: once
j_call: TRBJ1-1
d_call: TRBD1
v_call: TRBV28
cdr3_nt: TGTGCCAGCCGGGGACAGGTGAACACTGAAGCTTTCTTT
cdr3_aa: CASRGQVNTEAFF

clone_size: few
j_call: TRBJ2-3
d_call: -
v_call: TRBV1
cdr3_nt: TGCACCAGCAGCCAAGATCAGGTATATGCTAGCGGGAGTCGTGATACGCAGTATTTT
cdr3_aa: CTSSQDQVYASGSRDTQYF

clone_size: few
j_call: TRBJ1-2
d_call: TRBD1
v_call: TRBV5-4
cdr3_nt: TGTGCCAGCATCCCGGACAGGGGCCTCTATGGCTACACCTTC
cdr3_aa: CASIPDRGLYGYTF

clone_size: -
j_call: TRBJ1-1
d_call: -
v_call: TRBV7-9
cdr3_nt: TGTGCCAGCAGCTCCCCGAAAGGAGGCGCAATGAACACTGAAGCTTTCTTT
cdr3_aa: CASSSPKGGAMNTEAFF

clone_size: many
j_call: TRBJ2-7
d_call: -
v_call: TRBV27
cdr3_nt: TGTGCCAGCAGCCGGGGAGTCGGGGATACCTACGAGCAGTACTTC
cdr3_aa: CASSRGVGDTYEQYF

clone_size: -
j_call: TRBJ1-2
d_call: -
v_call: TRBV6-1
cdr3_nt: TGTGCCAGCAGAGAAATGGGAACGGGGGTGAACTATGGCTACACCTTC
cdr3_aa: CASREMGTGVNYGYTF

clone_size: -
j_call: TRBJ2-3
d_call: TRBD1
v_call: TRBV9
cdr3_nt: TGTGCCAGCAGCCTTGAGACAGGGGGTACAGATACGCAGTATTTT
cdr3_aa: CASSLETGGTDTQYF

clone_size: -
j_call: TRBJ2-3
d_call: -
v_call: TRBV7-9
cdr3_nt: TGTGCCAGCAGCTTAATCCCCGTGCGTCCTGGAACAGATACGCAGTATTTT
cdr3_aa: CASSLIPVRPGTDTQYF

clone_size: -
j_call: TRBJ1-3
d_call: -
v_call: TRBV14
cdr3_nt: TGTGCCAGCAGCCAAGCCCTCCTCTCTGGAAACACCATATATTTT
cdr3_aa: CASSQALLSGNTIYF

clone_size: -
j_call: TRBJ2-7
d_call: -
v_call: TRBV28
cdr3_nt: TGTGCCAGCGGCCGGTTAGGACTCCCTAAGCAGTACTTC
cdr3_aa: CASGRLGLPKQYF

clone_size: -
j_call: TRBJ2-3
d_call: -
v_call: TRBV28
cdr3_nt: TGTGCCAGCAGTCCTATACTCATTAGCACAGATACGCAGTATTTT
cdr3_aa: CASSPILISTDTQYF

clone_size: -
j_call: TRBJ1-2
d_call: -
v_call: TRBV27
cdr3_nt: TGTGCCAGCAGTCCAACGGGGGGCCGTCGCGGCTATGGCTACACCTTC
cdr3_aa: CASSPTGGRRGYGYTF

clone_size: few
j_call: TRBJ1-2
d_call: TRBD1
v_call: TRBV5-4
cdr3_nt: TGTGCCAGCAGCTTCCGACAGGGAGGAGACTATGGCTACACCTTC
cdr3_aa: CASSFRQGGDYGYTF

clone_size: -
j_call: TRBJ1-5
d_call: -
v_call: TRBV6-5
cdr3_nt: TGTGCCAGCAGTCCCACCTACGTTCAGCCCCAGCATTTT
cdr3_aa: CASSPTYVQPQHF

clone_size: -
j_call: TRBJ2-4
d_call: TRBD2
v_call: TRBV19
cdr3_nt: TGTGCCAGTAGCCCGGGACTAGCGTCCCACATTCAGTACTTC
cdr3_aa: CASSPGLASHIQYF

clone_size: -
j_call: TRBJ2-5
d_call: TRBD1
v_call: TRBV6-5
cdr3_nt: TGTGCCAGCAGTTCCATTCGCGACAGGGGGCGAGAGACCCAGTACTTC
cdr3_aa: CASSSIRDRGRETQYF

clone_size: once
j_call: TRBJ2-4
d_call: TRBD1
v_call: TRBV10-1
cdr3_nt: TGCGCCAGCAGTGAGTCAACAGGGGCGGACACCAAAAACATTCAGTACTTC
cdr3_aa: CASSESTGADTKNIQYF

clone_size: -
j_call: TRBJ1-4
d_call: TRBD1
v_call: TRBV28
cdr3_nt: TGTGCCAGCAGTGATATAGGGGGCCATAATGAAAAACTGTTTTTT
cdr3_aa: CASSDIGGHNEKLFF

clone_size: -
j_call: TRBJ2-3
d_call: TRBD2
v_call: TRBV18
cdr3_nt: TGTGCCAGCTCACCACCGGAGCGGGGGAACACAGATACGCAGTATTTT
cdr3_aa: CASSPPERGNTDTQYF

clone_size: medium-sized
j_call: TRBJ1-5
d_call: -
v_call: TRBV30
cdr3_nt: TGTGCCTGGAGCACAGGGTTTAGCAATCAGCCCCAGCATTTT
cdr3_aa: CAWSTGFSNQPQHF

clone_size: -
j_call: TRBJ2-1
d_call: -
v_call: TRBV18
cdr3_nt: TGTGCCAGCTCACGGGCTGTTCGAGGTGAGCAGTTCTTC
cdr3_aa: CASSRAVRGEQFF

clone_size: -
j_call: TRBJ1-1
d_call: TRBD1
v_call: TRBV9
cdr3_nt: TGTGCCAGCAGCCCCCGGGGGGACAGGGGGGCGAACACTGAAGCTTTCTTT
cdr3_aa: CASSPRGDRGANTEAFF

clone_size: -
j_call: TRBJ2-3
d_call: -
v_call: TRBV6-4
cdr3_nt: TGTGCCAGCATCAGCACAGATACGCAGTATTTT
cdr3_aa: CASISTDTQYF

clone_size: -
j_call: TRBJ2-3
d_call: -
v_call: TRBV19
cdr3_nt: TGTGCCATCGGGGGCGGGCCCACAGATACGCAGTATTTT
cdr3_aa: CAIGGGPTDTQYF

clone_size: few
j_call: TRBJ2-5
d_call: TRBD2
v_call: TRBV7-8
cdr3_nt: TGTGCCAGCAGCCGACGGACTAGCGCCGAGAGGGAGACCCAGTACTTC
cdr3_aa: CASSRRTSAERETQYF

clone_size: -
j_call: TRBJ2-7
d_call: TRBD1
v_call: TRBV10-3
cdr3_nt: TGTGCCATCAGTGGACAGGGGGCAAACGAGCAGTACTTC
cdr3_aa: CAISGQGANEQYF